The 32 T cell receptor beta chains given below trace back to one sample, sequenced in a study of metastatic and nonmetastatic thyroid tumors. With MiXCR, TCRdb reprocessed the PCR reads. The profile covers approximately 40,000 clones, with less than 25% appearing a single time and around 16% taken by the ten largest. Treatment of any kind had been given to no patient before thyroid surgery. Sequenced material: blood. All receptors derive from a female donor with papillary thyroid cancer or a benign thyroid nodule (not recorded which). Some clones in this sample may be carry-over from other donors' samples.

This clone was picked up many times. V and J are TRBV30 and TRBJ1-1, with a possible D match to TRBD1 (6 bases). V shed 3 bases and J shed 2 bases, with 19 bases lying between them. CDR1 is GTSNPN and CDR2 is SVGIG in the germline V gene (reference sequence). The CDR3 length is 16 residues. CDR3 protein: CAWSVGDMFVNTEAFF. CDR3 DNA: TGTGCCTGGAGCGTCGGGGACATGTTCGTCAACACTGAAGCTTTCTTT.

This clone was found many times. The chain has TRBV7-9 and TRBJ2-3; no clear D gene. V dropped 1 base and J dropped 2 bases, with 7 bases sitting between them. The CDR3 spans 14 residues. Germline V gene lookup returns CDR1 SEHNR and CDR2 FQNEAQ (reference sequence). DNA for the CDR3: TGTGCCAGCAGCTTAGGTGGAATCACAGATACGCAGTATTTT. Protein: CASSLGGITDTQYF.

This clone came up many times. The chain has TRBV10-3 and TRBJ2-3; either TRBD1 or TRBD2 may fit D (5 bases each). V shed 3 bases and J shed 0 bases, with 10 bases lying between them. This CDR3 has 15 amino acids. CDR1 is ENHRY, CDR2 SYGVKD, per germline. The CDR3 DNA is TGTGCCATCAGTGACACGGGACGGAGCACAGATACGCAGTATTTT. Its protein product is CAISDTGRSTDTQYF.

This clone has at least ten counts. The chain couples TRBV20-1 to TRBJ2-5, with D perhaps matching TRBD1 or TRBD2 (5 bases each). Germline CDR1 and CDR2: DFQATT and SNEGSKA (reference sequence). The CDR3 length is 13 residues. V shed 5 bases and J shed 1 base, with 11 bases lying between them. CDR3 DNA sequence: TGCAGTGCTCCACGGGACGGCCAAGAGACCCAGTACTTC. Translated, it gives CSAPRDGQETQYF.

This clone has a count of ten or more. The CDR3 DNA sequence: TGTGCCAGCAGCTTGGGTACGGGTACAGATACGCAGTATTTT. It codes for CASSLGTGTDTQYF. The genes are TRBV5-4 and TRBJ2-3; D is unresolved. The ends were cut back, 0 bases at V and 3 bases at J, with 8 bases in the middle. Germline values: CDR1 SGHNT, CDR2 YYREEE (reference sequence). The CDR3 consists of 14 residues. The whole variable domain, filled in from reference TRBV5-4 and TRBJ2-3, reads ETGVTQSPTHLIKTRGQQVTLRCSSQSGHNTVSWYQQALGQGPQFIFQYYREEENGRGNFPPRFSGLQFPNYSSELNVNALELDDSALYLCASSLGTGTDTQYFGPGTRLTVL.

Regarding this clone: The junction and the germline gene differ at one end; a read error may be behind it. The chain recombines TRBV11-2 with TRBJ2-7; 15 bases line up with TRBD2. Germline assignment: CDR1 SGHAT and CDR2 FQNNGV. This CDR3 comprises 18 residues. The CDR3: CASSPRTSGRASSYEQYF. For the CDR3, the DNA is TGTGCTAGCAGCCCCCGGACTAGCGGGAGGGCCAGCTCCTACGAGCAGTACTTC.

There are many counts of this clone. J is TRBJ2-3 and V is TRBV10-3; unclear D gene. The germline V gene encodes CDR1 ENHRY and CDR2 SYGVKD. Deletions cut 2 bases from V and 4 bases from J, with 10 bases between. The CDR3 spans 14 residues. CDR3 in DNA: TGTGCCATCAGTGAGAGCCAGGCCCCAGATACGCAGTATTTT. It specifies CAISESQAPDTQYF.

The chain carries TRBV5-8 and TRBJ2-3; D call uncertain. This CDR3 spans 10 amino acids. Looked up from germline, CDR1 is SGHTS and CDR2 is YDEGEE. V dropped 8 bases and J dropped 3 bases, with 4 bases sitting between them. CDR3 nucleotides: TGTGCCAGTGTGACAGATACGCAGTATTTT. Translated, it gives CASVTDTQYF.

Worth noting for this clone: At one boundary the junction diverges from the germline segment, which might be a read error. The CDR3 DNA reads TGTGCCAGCAGGGAAGCGGTAGTTGCGGGTGACGAGCAGTACTTC. Protein product: CASREAVVAGDEQYF. V usage is TRBV6-1 and J usage is TRBJ2-7; tentative D call: TRBD2 (5 bases). Germline loops: CDR1 MNHNS, CDR2 SASEGT. The CDR3 runs 15 residues.

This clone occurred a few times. CDR3: CASSHPGQGLAKNIQYF. The CDR3 region has the DNA TGCGCCAGCAGCCACCCGGGACAGGGGCTAGCCAAAAACATTCAGTACTTC. This rearrangement joins TRBV4-1 to TRBJ2-4; 10 bases map to TRBD1. J was trimmed by 0 bases and V by 3 bases; bases with no gene match: 5. The germline CDR1 and CDR2 sequences are MGHRA and YSYEKL. CDR3 length: 17 amino acids.

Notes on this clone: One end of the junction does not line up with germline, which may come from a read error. In DNA, the CDR3 is TGTGCCAGCAGTACATACATGAACACTGAAGCTTTCTTC. Translating gives CASSTYMNTEAFF. This chain joins TRBV2 and TRBJ1-1, with D unresolved. This CDR3 is built from 13 residues. Per germline, CDR1 SNHLY and CDR2 FYNNEI. Based on the CDR3 plus reference TRBV2 and TRBJ1-1, the full variable domain is EPEVTQTPSHQVTQMGQEVILRCVPISNHLYFYWYRQILGQKVEFLVSFYNNEISEKSEIFDDQFSVERPDGSNFTLKIRSTKLEDSAMYFCASSTYMNTEAFFGQGTRLTVV.

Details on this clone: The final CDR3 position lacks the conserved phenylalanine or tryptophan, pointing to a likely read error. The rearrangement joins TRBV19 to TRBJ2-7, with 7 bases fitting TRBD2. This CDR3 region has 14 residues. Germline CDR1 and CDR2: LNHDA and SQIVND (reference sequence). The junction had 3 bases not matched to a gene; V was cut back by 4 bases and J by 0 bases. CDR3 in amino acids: CASSTSGISYEQYS. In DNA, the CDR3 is TGTGCCAGTAGTACTAGCGGTATCTCCTACGAGCAGTACTCC.

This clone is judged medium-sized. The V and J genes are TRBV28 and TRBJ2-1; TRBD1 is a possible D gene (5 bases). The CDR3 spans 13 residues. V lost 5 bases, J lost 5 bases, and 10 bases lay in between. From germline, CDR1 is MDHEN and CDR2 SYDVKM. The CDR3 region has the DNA TGTGCCAGCAGTCGGACAATGGACAATGAGCAGTTCTTC. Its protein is CASSRTMDNEQFF. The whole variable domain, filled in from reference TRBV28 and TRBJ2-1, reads DVKVTQSSRYLVKRTGEKVFLECVQDMDHENMFWYRQDPGLGLRLIYFSYDVKMKEKGDIPEGYSVSREKKERFSLILESASTNQTSMYLCASSRTMDNEQFFGPGTRLTVL.

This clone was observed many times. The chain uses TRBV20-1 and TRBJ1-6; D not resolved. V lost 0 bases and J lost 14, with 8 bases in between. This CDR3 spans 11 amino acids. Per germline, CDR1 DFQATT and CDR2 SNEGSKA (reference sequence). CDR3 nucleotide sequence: TGCAGTGCTAGAGATGAAGACACCCTCCACTTT. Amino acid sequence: CSARDEDTLHF.

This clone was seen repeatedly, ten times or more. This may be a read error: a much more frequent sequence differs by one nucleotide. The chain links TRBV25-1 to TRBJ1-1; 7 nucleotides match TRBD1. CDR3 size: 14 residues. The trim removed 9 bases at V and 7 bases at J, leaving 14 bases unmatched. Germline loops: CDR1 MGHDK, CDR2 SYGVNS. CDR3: CARNGTAGRVEAFF. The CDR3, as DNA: TGTGCCAGGAACGGGACAGCGGGACGGGTTGAAGCTTTCTTT.

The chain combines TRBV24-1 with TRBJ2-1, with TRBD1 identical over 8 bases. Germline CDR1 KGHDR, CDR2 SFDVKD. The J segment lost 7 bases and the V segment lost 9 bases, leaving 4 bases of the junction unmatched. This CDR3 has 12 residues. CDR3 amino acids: CATRDRLNEQFF. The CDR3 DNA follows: TGTGCCACCCGGGACAGGCTGAATGAGCAGTTCTTC.

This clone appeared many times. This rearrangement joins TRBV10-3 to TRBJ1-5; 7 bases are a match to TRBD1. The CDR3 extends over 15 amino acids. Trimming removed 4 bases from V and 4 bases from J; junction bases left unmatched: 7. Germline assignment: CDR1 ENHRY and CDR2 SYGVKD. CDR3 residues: CAISATQGRNQPQHF. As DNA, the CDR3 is TGTGCCATCAGTGCTACACAGGGGAGGAATCAGCCCCAGCATTTT.

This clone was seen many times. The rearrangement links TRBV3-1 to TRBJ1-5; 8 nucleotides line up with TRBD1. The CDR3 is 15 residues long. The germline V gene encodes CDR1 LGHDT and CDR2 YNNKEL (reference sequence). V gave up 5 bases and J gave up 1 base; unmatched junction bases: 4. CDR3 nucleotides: TGTGCCAGCAGCAGGACAGGGACAAGCAATCAGCCCCAGCATTTT. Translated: CASSRTGTSNQPQHF.

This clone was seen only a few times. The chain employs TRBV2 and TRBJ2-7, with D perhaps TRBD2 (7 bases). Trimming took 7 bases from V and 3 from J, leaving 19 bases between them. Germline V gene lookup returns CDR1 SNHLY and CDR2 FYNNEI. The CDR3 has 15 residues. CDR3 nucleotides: TGTGCCAGCAATACAGGGCCGGGAGGAGGCTACGAGCAGTACTTC. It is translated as CASNTGPGGGYEQYF.

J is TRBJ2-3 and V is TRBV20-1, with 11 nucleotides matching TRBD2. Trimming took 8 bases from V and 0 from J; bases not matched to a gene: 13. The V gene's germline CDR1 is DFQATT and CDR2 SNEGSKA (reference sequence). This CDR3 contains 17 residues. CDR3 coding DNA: TGCAGTTCCACCTCTAGCGGGAGGTCCCAAAGCACAGATACGCAGTATTTT. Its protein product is CSSTSSGRSQSTDTQYF.

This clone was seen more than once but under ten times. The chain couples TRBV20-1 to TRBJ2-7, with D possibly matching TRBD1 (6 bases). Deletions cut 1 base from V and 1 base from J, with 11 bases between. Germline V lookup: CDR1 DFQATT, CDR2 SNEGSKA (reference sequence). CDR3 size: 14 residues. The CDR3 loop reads CSARVWTDSYEQYF. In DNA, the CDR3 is TGCAGTGCTAGAGTCTGGACAGATTCCTACGAGCAGTACTTC.

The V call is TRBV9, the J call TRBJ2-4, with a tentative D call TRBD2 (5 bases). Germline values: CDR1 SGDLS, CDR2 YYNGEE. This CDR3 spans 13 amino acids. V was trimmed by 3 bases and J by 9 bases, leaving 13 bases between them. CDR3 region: CASSEKLEGIQYF. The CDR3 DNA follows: TGTGCCAGCAGCGAGAAACTAGAGGGCATTCAGTACTTC.

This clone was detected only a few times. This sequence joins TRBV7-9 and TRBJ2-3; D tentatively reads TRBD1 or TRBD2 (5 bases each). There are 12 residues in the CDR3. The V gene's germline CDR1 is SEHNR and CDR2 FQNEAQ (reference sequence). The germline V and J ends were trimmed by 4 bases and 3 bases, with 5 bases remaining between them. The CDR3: CASSWGTDTQYF. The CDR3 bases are TGTGCCAGCAGCTGGGGGACAGATACGCAGTATTTT.

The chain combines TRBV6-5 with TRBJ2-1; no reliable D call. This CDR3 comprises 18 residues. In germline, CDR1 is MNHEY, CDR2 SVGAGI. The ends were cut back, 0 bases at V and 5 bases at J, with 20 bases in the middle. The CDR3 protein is CASSYSIWVSGTHNEQFF. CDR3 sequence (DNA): TGTGCCAGCAGTTACTCGATCTGGGTGAGTGGAACTCACAATGAGCAGTTCTTC.

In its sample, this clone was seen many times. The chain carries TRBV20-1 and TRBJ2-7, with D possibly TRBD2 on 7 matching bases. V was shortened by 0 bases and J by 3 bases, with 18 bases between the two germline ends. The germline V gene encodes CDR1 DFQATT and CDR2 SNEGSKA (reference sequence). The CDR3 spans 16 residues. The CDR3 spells CSARDPAGEGVYEQYF. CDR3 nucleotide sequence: TGCAGTGCTAGAGATCCGGCGGGGGAGGGGGTCTACGAGCAGTACTTC.

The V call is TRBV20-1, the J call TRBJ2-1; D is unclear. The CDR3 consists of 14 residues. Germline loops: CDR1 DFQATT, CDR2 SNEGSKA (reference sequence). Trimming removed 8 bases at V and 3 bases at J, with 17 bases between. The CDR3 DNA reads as TGCAGTTCGCTAAGTAGTTTTAGCTACAATGAGCAGTTCTTC. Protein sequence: CSSLSSFSYNEQFF.

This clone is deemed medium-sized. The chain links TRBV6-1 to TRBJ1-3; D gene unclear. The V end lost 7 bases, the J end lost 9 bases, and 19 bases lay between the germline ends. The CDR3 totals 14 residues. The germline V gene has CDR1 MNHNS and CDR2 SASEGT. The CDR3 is CASIDPLSGGTIYF. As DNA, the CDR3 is TGTGCCAGCATAGACCCCCTCTCTGGAGGCACCATATATTTT.

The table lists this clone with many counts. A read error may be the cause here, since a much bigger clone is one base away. The CDR3 here is CASSVGRGSSPLHF. CDR3 DNA: TGTGCCAGCAGCGTCGGTCGGGGGAGTTCACCCCTCCACTTT. The chain combines TRBV9 with TRBJ1-6; D might be TRBD1 (5 bases). Between the trimmed V and J ends, which lost 2 bases and 9 bases, there was a span of 12 bases. The CDR3 covers 14 residues. Germline CDR1 reads SGDLS; CDR2 reads YYNGEE.

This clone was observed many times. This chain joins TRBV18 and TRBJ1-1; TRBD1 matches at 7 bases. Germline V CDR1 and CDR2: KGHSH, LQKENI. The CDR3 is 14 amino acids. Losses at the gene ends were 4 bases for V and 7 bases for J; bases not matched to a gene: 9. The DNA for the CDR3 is TGTGCCAGCTCACTCGGGACCTCAGGGGGTGAAGCTTTCTTT. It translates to CASSLGTSGGEAFF. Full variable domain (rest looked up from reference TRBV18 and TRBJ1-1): NAGVMQNPRHLVRRRGQEARLRCSPMKGHSHVYWYRQLPEEGLKFMVYLQKENIIDESGMPKERFSAEFPKEGPSILRIQQVVRGDSAAYFCASSLGTSGGEAFFGQGTRLTVV.

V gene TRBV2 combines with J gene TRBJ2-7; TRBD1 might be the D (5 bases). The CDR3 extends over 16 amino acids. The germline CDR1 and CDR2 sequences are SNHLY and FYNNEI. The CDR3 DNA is TGTTCCATCAGTGAAGCCTGGACACCCGGCTCCTACGAGCAGTACTTC. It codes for CSISEAWTPGSYEQYF.

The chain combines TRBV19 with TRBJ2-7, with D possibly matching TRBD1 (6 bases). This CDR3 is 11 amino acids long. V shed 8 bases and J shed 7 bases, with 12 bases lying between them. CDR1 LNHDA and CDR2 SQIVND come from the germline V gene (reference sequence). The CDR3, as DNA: TGTGCCAGTTGCACAGGGAGTGAGCAGTACTTC. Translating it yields CASCTGSEQYF.

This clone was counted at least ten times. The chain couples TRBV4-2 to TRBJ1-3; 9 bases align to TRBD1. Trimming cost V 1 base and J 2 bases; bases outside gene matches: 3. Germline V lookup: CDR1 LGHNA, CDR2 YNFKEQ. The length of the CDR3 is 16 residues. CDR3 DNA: TGTGCCAGCAGCCAAGGGACAGGGGTTCCTGGAAACACCATATATTTT. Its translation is CASSQGTGVPGNTIYF.